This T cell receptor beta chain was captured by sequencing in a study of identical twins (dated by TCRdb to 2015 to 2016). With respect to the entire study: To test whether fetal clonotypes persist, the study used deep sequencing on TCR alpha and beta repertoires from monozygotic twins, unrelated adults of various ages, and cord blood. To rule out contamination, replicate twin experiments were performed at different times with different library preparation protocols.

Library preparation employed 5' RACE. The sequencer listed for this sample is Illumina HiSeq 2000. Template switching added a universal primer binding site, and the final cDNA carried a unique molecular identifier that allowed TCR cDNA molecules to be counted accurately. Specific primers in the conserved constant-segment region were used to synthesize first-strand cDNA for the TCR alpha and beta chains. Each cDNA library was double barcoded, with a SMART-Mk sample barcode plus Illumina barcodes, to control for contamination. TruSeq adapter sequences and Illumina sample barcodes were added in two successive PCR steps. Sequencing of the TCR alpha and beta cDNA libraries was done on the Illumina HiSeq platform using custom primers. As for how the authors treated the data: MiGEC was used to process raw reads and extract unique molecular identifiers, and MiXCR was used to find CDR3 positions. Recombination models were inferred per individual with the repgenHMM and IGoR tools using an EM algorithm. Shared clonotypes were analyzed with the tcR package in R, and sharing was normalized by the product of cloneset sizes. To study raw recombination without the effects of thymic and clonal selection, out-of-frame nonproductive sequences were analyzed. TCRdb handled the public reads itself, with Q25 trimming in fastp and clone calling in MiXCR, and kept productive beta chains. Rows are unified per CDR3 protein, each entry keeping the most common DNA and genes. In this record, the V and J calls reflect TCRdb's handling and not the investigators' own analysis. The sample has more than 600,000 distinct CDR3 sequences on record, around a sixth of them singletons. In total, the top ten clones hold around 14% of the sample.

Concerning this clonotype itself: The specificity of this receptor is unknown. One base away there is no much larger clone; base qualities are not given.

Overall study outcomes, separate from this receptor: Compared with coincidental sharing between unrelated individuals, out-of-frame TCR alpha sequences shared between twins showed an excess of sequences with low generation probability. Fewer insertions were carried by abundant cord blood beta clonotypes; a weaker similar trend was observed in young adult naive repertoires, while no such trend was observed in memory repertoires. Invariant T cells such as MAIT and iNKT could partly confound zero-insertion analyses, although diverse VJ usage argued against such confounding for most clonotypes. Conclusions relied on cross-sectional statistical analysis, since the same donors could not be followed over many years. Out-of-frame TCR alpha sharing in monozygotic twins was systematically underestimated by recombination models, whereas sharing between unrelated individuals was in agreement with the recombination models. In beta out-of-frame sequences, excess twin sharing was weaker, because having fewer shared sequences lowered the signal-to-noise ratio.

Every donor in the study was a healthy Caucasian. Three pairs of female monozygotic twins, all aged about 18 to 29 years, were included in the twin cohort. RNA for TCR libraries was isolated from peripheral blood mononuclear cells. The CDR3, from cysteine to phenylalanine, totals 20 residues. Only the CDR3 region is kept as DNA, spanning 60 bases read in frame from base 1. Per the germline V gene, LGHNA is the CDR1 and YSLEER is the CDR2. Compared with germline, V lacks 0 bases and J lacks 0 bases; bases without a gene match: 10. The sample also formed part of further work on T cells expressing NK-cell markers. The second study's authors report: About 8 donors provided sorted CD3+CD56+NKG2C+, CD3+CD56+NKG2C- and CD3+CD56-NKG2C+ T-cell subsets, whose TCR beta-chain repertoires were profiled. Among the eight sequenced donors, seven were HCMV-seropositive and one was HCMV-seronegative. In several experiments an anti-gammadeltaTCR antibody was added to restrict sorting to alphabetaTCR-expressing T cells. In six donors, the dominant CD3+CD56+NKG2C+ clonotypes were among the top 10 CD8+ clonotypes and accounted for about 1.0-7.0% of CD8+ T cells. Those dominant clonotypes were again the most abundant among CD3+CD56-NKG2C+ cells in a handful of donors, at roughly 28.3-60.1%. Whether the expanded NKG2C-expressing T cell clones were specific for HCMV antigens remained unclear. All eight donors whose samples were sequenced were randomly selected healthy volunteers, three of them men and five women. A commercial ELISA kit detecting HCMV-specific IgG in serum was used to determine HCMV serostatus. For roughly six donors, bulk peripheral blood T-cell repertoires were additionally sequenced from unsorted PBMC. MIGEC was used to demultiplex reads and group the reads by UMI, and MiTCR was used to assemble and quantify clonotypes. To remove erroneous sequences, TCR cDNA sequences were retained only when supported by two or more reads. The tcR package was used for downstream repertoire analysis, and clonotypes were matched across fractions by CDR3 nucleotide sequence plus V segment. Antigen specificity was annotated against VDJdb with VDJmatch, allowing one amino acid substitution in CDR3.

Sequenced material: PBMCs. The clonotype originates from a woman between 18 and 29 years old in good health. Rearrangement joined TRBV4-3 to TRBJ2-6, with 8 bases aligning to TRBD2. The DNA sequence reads TGCGCCAGCAGCCAAGATTTGTTAGCGGGACAACCCTCTGGGGCCAACGTCCTGACTTTC. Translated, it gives CASSQDLLAGQPSGANVLTF.